The clone carrying this T cell receptor beta chain was detected ten times or more. What it binds is not known. The CDR3 runs to 15 residues. V lost 1 base and J lost 4; bases outside the gene matches: 4. Per germline, CDR1 MGHRA and CDR2 YSYEKL. This sample is part of a study of Graves' ophthalmopathy and Graves' hyperthyroidism. General study results and limits: Blood repertoires reportedly contained most expanded thyroid clonotypes above 0.001 frequency.

From RNA, the CDR3 regions of TCR beta chains were amplified and sequenced. RT-PCR with HTBI primers came first, then second-round multiplex PCR. TCRdb redid the calling of the multiplex PCR reads with MiXCR, one entry per CDR3 protein. In the table there are about 210,000 distinct CDR3 sequences, less than 30% of which are singletons. Every ophthalmopathy donor presented moderate-to-severe activity, CAS ≥3, NOSPECS ≥4 and duration under 3 months. The rearrangement joins TRBV4-1 to TRBJ1-1; TRBD1 agrees at 9 bases. Input material: peripheral blood. The receptor was isolated from a man over 45 with Graves' ophthalmopathy. CDR3 DNA: TGCGCCAGCAGCCAAGTCGTACAGGGGGCCACTGAAGCTTTCTTT. This codes for CASSQVVQGATEAFF.